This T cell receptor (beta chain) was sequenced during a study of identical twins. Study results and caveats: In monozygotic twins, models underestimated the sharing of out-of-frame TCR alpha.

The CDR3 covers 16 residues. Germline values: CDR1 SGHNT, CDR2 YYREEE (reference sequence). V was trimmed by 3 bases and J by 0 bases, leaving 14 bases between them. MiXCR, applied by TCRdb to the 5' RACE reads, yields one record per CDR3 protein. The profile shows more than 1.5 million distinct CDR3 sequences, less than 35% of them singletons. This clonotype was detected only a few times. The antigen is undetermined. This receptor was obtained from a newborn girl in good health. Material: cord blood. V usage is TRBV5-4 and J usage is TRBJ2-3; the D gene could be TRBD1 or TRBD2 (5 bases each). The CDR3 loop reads CASSWGRSLSTDTQYF. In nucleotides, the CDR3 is TGTGCCAGCAGCTGGGGACGGTCTCTTAGCACAGATACGCAGTATTTT.